The clone carrying this T cell receptor (beta chain) was detected only a few times. This sample is part of a study of CD8+CD57+ T cells in acquired aplastic anemia. As for the study in general: Sorted CD4+ and CD8+ cell DNA averaged about 3 ug.

CDR3 length: 13 amino acids. V shed 5 bases and J 4 bases; nucleotides not matched to a gene: 5. Looked up from germline, CDR1 is SNHLY and CDR2 is FYNNEI. Genomic DNA was employed as the template in profiling TCR beta VDJ and CDR3. Each CDR3 protein gets one entry after TCRdb re-called the reads with MiXCR. In the table there are roughly 58,000 distinct CDR3 sequences, around 55% of which are singletons. This chain connects TRBV2 to TRBJ2-7; 7 nucleotides match TRBD1. What was sequenced was sorted CD4+, CD8+, or CD8+CD57+ T cells (not recorded which) from PBMCs. The source of this sequence is a human donor in good health, serving as a control. The CDR3 DNA follows: TGTGCCAGCAGTCACAGGGGAGAGTACGAGCAGTACTTC. Translated: CASSHRGEYEQYF. Filled out from reference TRBV2 and TRBJ2-7, the complete variable domain reads EPEVTQTPSHQVTQMGQEVILRCVPISNHLYFYWYRQILGQKVEFLVSFYNNEISEKSEIFDDQFSVERPDGSNFTLKIRSTKLEDSAMYFCASSHRGEYEQYFGPGTRLTVT.